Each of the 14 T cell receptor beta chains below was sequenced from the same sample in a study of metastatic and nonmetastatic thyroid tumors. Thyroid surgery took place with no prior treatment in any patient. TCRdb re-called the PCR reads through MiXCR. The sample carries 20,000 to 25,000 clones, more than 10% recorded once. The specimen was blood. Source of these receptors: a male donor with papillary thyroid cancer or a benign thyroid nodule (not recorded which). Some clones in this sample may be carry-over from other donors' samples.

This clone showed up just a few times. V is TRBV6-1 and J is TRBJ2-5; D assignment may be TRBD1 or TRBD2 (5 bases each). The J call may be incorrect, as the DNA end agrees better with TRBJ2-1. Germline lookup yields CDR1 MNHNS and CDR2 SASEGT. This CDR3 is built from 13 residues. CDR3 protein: CASSGGLLNEQFF. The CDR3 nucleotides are TGTGCCAGCAGTGGGGGGTTGTTGAATGAGCAGTTCTTC.

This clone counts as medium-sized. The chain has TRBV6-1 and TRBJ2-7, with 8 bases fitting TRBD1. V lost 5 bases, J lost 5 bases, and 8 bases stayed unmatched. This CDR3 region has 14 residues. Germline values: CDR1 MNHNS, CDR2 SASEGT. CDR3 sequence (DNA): TGTGCCAGCAGTTTGAGGACAGGGTTCCACGAGCAGTACTTC. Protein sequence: CASSLRTGFHEQYF.

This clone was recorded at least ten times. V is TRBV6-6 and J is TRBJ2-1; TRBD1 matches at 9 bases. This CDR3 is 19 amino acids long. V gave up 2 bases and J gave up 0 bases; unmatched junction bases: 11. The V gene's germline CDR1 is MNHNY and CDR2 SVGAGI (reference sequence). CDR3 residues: CASSYGTGITISSYNEQFF. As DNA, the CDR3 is TGTGCCAGCAGTTACGGGACAGGGATTACTATTAGCTCCTACAATGAGCAGTTCTTC.

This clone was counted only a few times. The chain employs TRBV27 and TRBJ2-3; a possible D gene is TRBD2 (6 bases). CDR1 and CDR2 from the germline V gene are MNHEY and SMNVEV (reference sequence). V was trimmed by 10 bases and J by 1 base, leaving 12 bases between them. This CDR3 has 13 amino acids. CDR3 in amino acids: CATRWGGTDTQYF. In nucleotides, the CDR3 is TGTGCCACCCGCTGGGGGGGCACAGATACGCAGTATTTT.

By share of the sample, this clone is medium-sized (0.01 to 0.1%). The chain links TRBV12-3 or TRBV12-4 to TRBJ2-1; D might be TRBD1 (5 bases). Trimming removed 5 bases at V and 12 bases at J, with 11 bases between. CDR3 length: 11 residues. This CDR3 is CASSKGHTQFF. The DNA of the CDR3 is TGTGCCAGCAGTAAAGGACATACGCAGTTCTTC.

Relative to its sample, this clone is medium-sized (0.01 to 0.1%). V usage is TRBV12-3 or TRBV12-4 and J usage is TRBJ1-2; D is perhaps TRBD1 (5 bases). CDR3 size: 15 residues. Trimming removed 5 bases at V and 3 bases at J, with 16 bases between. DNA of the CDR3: TGTGCCAGCAGTCGAGGGGAGCGGGACGACTATGGCTACACCTTC. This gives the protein CASSRGERDDYGYTF.

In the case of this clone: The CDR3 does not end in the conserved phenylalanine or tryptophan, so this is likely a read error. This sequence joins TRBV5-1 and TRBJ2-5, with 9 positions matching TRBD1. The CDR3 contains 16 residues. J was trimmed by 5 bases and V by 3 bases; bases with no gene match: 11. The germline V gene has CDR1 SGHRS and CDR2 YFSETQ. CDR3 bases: TGCGCCAGCAGCTGGGGACAGGGAAGGCTGGGGGAGACCCAGTACCTC. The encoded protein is CASSWGQGRLGETQYL.

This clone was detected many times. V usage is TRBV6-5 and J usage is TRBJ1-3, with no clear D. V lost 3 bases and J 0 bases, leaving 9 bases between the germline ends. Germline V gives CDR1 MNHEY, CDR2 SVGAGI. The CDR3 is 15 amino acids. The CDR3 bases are TGTGCCAGCAGTTATATGCCGTCCTCTGGAAACACCATATATTTT. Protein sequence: CASSYMPSSGNTIYF.

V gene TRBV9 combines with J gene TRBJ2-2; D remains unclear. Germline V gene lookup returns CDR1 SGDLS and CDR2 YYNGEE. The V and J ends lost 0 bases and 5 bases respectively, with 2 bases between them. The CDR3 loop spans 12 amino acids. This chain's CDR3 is CASSVGTGELFF. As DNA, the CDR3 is TGTGCCAGCAGCGTAGGGACCGGGGAGCTGTTTTTT.

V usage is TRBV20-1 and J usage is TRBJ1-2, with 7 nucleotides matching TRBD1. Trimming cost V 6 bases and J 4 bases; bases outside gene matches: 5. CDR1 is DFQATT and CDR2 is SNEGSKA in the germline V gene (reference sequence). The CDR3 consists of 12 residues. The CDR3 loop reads CSAPGQSYGYTF. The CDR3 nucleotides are TGCAGTGCACCGGGACAGTCCTATGGCTACACCTTC.

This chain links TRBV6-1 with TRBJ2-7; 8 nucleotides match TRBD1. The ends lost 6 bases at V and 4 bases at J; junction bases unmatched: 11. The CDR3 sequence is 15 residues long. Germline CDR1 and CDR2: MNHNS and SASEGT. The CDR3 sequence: CASRKTGGPGYEQYF. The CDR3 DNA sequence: TGTGCCAGCAGAAAAACAGGGGGTCCTGGGTACGAGCAGTACTTC.

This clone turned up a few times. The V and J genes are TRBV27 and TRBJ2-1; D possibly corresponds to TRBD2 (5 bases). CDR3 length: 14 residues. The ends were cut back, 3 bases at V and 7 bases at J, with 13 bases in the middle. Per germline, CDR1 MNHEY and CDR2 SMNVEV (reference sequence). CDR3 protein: CASSLDRGWNEQFF. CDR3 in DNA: TGTGCCAGCAGTTTGGACCGGGGTTGGAATGAGCAGTTCTTC.

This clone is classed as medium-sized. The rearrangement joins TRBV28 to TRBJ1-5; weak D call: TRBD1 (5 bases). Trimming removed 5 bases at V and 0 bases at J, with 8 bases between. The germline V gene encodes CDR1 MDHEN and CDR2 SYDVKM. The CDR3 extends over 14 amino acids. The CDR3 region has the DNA TGTGCCAGCAGTCGGGGGGGTAGCAATCAGCCCCAGCATTTT. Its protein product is CASSRGGSNQPQHF.

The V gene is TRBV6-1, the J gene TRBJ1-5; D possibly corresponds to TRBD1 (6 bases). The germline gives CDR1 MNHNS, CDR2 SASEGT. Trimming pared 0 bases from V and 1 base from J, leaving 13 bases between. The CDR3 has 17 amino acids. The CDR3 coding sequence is TGTGCCAGCAGTGAAGCAGGGGGGGGCCGAAGCAATCAGCCCCAGCATTTT. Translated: CASSEAGGGRSNQPQHF.